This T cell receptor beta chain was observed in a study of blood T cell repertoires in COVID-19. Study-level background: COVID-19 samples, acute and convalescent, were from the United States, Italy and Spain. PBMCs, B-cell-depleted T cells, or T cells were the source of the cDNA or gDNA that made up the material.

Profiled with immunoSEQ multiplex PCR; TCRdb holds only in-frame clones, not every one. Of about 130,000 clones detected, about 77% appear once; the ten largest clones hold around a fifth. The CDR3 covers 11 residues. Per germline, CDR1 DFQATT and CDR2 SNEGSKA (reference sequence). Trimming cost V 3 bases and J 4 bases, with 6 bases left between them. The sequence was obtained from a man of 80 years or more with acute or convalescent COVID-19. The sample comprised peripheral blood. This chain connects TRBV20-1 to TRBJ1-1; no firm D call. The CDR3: CSASVSTEAFF. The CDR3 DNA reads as TGCAGTGCTAGCGTTTCCACTGAAGCTTTCTTT.